These 30 T cell receptor beta chains were all obtained from the same sample, sequenced in a study of cytomegalovirus exposure and HLA in healthy donors. Both 60 Vbeta primers and 13 Jbeta primers went into the PCR. The assay was immunoSEQ multiplex PCR, and TCRdb's table has in-frame clones only and misses some. The table lists 80,000 to 100,000 clones. What was sequenced was PBMCs. These receptor sequences come from a woman aged 25 to 39 in good health and CMV-seronegative.

The chain joins TRBV2 to TRBJ2-6, with unresolved D. Trimming cost V 6 bases and J 4 bases, with 7 bases left between them. Germline V gives CDR1 SNHLY, CDR2 FYNNEI. The CDR3 runs 13 residues. The CDR3 reads CASRVQGANVLTF. The CDR3, as DNA: TGTGCCAGCAGGGTCCAGGGGGCCAACGTCCTGACTTTC. Full variable domain (outside the CDR3, taken from reference TRBV2 and TRBJ2-6): EPEVTQTPSHQVTQMGQEVILRCVPISNHLYFYWYRQILGQKVEFLVSFYNNEISEKSEIFDDQFSVERPDGSNFTLKIRSTKLEDSAMYFCASRVQGANVLTFGAGSRLTVL.

The V call is TRBV25-1, the J call TRBJ2-4, with D maybe TRBD1 (5 bases). V was trimmed by 5 bases and J by 11 bases, leaving 16 bases between them. The length of the CDR3 is 13 residues. Per the germline V gene, CDR1 is MGHDK and CDR2 is SYGVNS. The CDR3 nucleotides are TGTGCCAGCAGTATGGGTACAGGCCGAGTTCAGTACTTC. Translating it yields CASSMGTGRVQYF.

The chain carries TRBV27 and TRBJ1-5; 9 bases are a match to TRBD1. Germline values: CDR1 MNHEY, CDR2 SMNVEV (reference sequence). This CDR3 is built from 17 residues. V was pared by 4 bases and J by 0 bases, with 7 bases of the junction left unmatched. Here the CDR3 DNA reads TGTGCCAGCAGTTCCTCCTGGGACAGGGTTAGCAATCAGCCCCAGCATTTT. Translation: CASSSSWDRVSNQPQHF.

The chain has TRBV29-1 and TRBJ2-3, with a tentative D call TRBD1 (6 bases). CDR3 length equals 14 residues. The germline gives CDR1 SQVTM, CDR2 ANQGSEA. Trimming pared 5 bases from V and 10 bases from J, leaving 22 bases between. DNA of the CDR3: TGCAGCGTTCGAAAACAGGGTGAAATCAGAGCGCAGTATTTT. The encoded protein is CSVRKQGEIRAQYF.

V usage is TRBV7-6 and J usage is TRBJ2-1; 14 positions match TRBD2. Germline loops: CDR1 SGHVS, CDR2 FNYEAQ. V lost 3 bases, J lost 0 bases, and 7 bases stayed unmatched. The CDR3 has 19 residues. For the CDR3, the DNA is TGTGCCAGCAGCTTCGCCGGGACTAGCGGGGGACCCTCCTACAATGAGCAGTTCTTC. As protein: CASSFAGTSGGPSYNEQFF.

The CDR3, as DNA: TGTGCCAGCAGCTTAGCACTAGCGGTGACGGATGAGCAGTTCTTC. Its protein product is CASSLALAVTDEQFF. This sequence joins TRBV5-5 and TRBJ2-1; the match to TRBD2 covers 8 bases. V lost 2 bases to trimming and J lost 8 bases; unmatched junction nucleotides: 9. The CDR3 contains 15 residues. The germline V gene encodes CDR1 SGHKS and CDR2 YYEKEE (reference sequence).

This chain links TRBV30 with TRBJ1-1; tentatively, D is TRBD1 (5 bases). Germline CDR1 and CDR2: GTSNPN and SVGIG (reference sequence). Trimming removed 4 bases at V and 3 bases at J, with 15 bases between. CDR3 size: 14 residues. CDR3 sequence: CAWNESGRDTEAFF. CDR3 sequence (DNA): TGTGCCTGGAACGAGTCAGGGAGGGACACTGAAGCTTTCTTT.

This chain uses TRBV25-1 with TRBJ2-2; TRBD2 matches 9 bases. Germline CDR1 and CDR2: MGHDK and SYGVNS. Trimming cost V 4 bases and J 3 bases; bases outside gene matches: 3. This CDR3 contains 15 residues. CDR3 sequence (DNA): TGTGCCAGCAGTGGGACTAGCGACTACACCGGGGAGCTGTTTTTT. Its translation is CASSGTSDYTGELFF.

The chain carries TRBV5-1 and TRBJ2-7; 7 bases are shared with TRBD1. The J segment lost 1 base and the V segment lost 4 bases, leaving 2 bases of the junction unmatched. CDR1 is SGHRS, CDR2 YFSETQ, per germline. The CDR3 runs 13 residues. CDR3 sequence reads: CASSVTGSYEQYF. The CDR3 coding sequence is TGCGCCAGCAGCGTGACAGGGTCCTACGAGCAGTACTTC.

This chain uses TRBV6-1 with TRBJ1-4, with D tentatively TRBD1 (5 bases). The CDR3 spans 14 residues. The V gene's germline CDR1 is MNHNS and CDR2 SASEGT. V lost 4 bases to trimming and J lost 5 bases, with 11 bases between them. The CDR3 region has the DNA TGTGCCAGCAGTGTGACAGCCCTCAATGAAAAACTGTTTTTT. Translation: CASSVTALNEKLFF.

J is TRBJ1-2 and V is TRBV7-9, with D hard to call. The V gene lost 5 bases and the J gene lost 8 bases, with 12 bases spanning the gap. Germline loops: CDR1 SEHNR, CDR2 FQNEAQ (reference sequence). The CDR3 runs 12 residues. CDR3 residues: CASSPGGWGYTF. The CDR3 nucleotides are TGTGCCAGCAGCCCTGGCGGGTGGGGCTACACCTTC.

CDR3 nucleotide sequence: TGTGCCAGCAGTGAAGCCGGTTTAGCCGGGGAGACCCAGTACTTC. Translation gives CASSEAGLAGETQYF. The V and J genes are TRBV2 and TRBJ2-5; D is undetermined. The CDR3 totals 15 residues. Germline V gene data show CDR1 as SNHLY and CDR2 as FYNNEI. Trimming removed 0 bases from V and 5 bases from J, with 13 bases in between.

The chain employs TRBV7-9 and TRBJ2-3, with TRBD2 identical over 10 bases. Trimming removed 4 bases from V and 5 bases from J; junction bases left unmatched: 9. Germline CDR1 and CDR2: SEHNR and FQNEAQ (reference sequence). The CDR3 runs 16 residues. The CDR3 DNA sequence: TGTGCCAGCAGCTCGCAGGGGACTAGCGAGGAAGATACGCAGTATTTT. The encoded protein is CASSSQGTSEEDTQYF.

The chain couples TRBV5-6 to TRBJ2-3; no reliable D call. Germline CDR1 is SGHDT and CDR2 is YYEEEE. The CDR3 runs 16 residues. The V and J ends lost 4 bases and 2 bases respectively, with 17 bases between them. CDR3 residues: CASSLPLGRPTDTQYF. As DNA, the CDR3 is TGTGCCAGCAGCCTCCCTTTGGGCAGGCCCACAGATACGCAGTATTTT.

With respect to this clone: Other DNA sequences within the sample encode an identical CDR3. The gene calls are TRBV30 and TRBJ1-1, with 7 bases aligning to TRBD1. The CDR3 has 14 residues. Trimming removed 4 bases from V and 3 bases from J; junction bases left unmatched: 8. Germline V CDR1 and CDR2: GTSNPN, SVGIG (reference sequence). Here the CDR3 DNA reads TGTGCCTGGACTCCTAACAGGGGCGACACTGAAGCTTTCTTT. The encoded protein is CAWTPNRGDTEAFF.

The V gene is TRBV2, the J gene TRBJ2-1; 13 nucleotides line up with TRBD2. The CDR3 covers 16 residues. Germline V gives CDR1 SNHLY, CDR2 FYNNEI. V lost 6 bases and J lost 7; bases outside the gene matches: 9. The CDR3 DNA is TGTGCCAGCAGATCTTGGACTAGCGGGAGAGGGAATGAGCAGTTCTTC. Residues: CASRSWTSGRGNEQFF. Looking up the rest from reference TRBV2 and TRBJ2-1 gives the full variable domain: EPEVTQTPSHQVTQMGQEVILRCVPISNHLYFYWYRQILGQKVEFLVSFYNNEISEKSEIFDDQFSVERPDGSNFTLKIRSTKLEDSAMYFCASRSWTSGRGNEQFFGPGTRLTVL.

The chain joins TRBV29-1 to TRBJ2-3; 8 bases map to TRBD2. The CDR3 consists of 15 residues. The germline V gene has CDR1 SQVTM and CDR2 ANQGSEA. With V trimmed by 7 bases and J by 6 bases, 15 bases remained unmatched. The CDR3 is CSAPSPGGPWDTQYF. Written as DNA, the CDR3 is TGCAGCGCCCCCAGCCCGGGAGGGCCTTGGGATACGCAGTATTTT.

J is TRBJ2-5 and V is TRBV29-1, with a tentative D call TRBD2 (5 bases). The germline V gene encodes CDR1 SQVTM and CDR2 ANQGSEA. V lost 7 bases and J lost 4, with 7 bases in between. The CDR3 has 10 amino acids. CDR3 loop: CSAGGETQYF. The CDR3 bases are TGCAGCGCCGGAGGAGAGACCCAGTACTTC.

The rearrangement uses TRBV2 and TRBJ1-2, with TRBD1 as a possible D gene (6 bases). Germline assignment: CDR1 SNHLY and CDR2 FYNNEI. The CDR3 is 14 amino acids. V was pared by 5 bases and J by 3 bases, with 13 bases between. The CDR3 DNA reads as TGTGCCAGCAGTCTCACATCAGGGGACTATGGCTACACCTTC. Translated, it gives CASSLTSGDYGYTF.

This chain connects TRBV5-6 to TRBJ2-5; 7 positions agree with TRBD1. Germline V gives CDR1 SGHDT, CDR2 YYEEEE. J gave up 7 bases and V 4 bases, and 10 bases lay outside the gene matches. This CDR3 is 14 amino acids long. CDR3 protein: CASSPDTGEGTQYF. In DNA form, the CDR3 reads TGTGCCAGCAGCCCCGACACAGGGGAAGGGACCCAGTACTTC.

The V gene is TRBV20-1, the J gene TRBJ2-7; the match to TRBD1 covers 10 bases. The CDR3 has 11 amino acids. The germline gives CDR1 DFQATT, CDR2 SNEGSKA (reference sequence). This CDR3 reads CRGDRGHEQYF. The DNA of the CDR3 is TGCAGGGGGGACAGGGGCCACGAGCAGTACTTC.

The V and J genes are TRBV11-2 and TRBJ2-7, with 12 bases aligning to TRBD1. After removal of 4 bases from V and 4 bases from J, the junction contained 8 bases not matched to a gene. The germline gives CDR1 SGHAT, CDR2 FQNNGV. CDR3 length equals 16 residues. The CDR3 region has the DNA TGTGCCAGCAGCTCCGCCCCGGGACAGGGGGCATACGAGCAGTACTTC. This gives the protein CASSSAPGQGAYEQYF.

The chain has TRBV27 and TRBJ1-2, with D perhaps TRBD1 (5 bases). Trimming took 0 bases from V and 4 from J, leaving 18 bases between them. This CDR3 is 17 amino acids long. Germline V gene data show CDR1 as MNHEY and CDR2 as SMNVEV (reference sequence). Written as DNA, the CDR3 is TGTGCCAGCAGTTTATCCTTTGTGGGCGGGGGTACCTATGGCTACACCTTC. Its translation is CASSLSFVGGGTYGYTF.

The chain joins TRBV19 to TRBJ2-1, with a possible D match to TRBD2 (6 bases). The germline CDR1 and CDR2 sequences are LNHDA and SQIVND (reference sequence). This CDR3 is built from 14 residues. The germline V and J ends were trimmed by 6 bases and 8 bases, with 17 bases remaining between them. In DNA, the CDR3 is TGTGCCAGTAGCGAATCGGGGGAAGAAGATGAGCAGTTCTTC. Protein product: CASSESGEEDEQFF.

V gene TRBV6-5 combines with J gene TRBJ1-2; D unresolved. The germline V and J ends were trimmed by 0 bases and 4 bases, with 6 bases remaining between them. This CDR3 has 13 amino acids. The V gene's germline CDR1 is MNHEY and CDR2 SVGAGI. In DNA form, the CDR3 reads TGTGCCAGCAGTTACTCAGGGAGCTATGGCTACACCTTC. Protein sequence: CASSYSGSYGYTF.

The chain employs TRBV6-6 and TRBJ1-5, with 7 bases aligning to TRBD1. This CDR3 has 16 amino acids. Unmatched junction bases numbered 14, after V lost 8 bases and J lost 4 bases. Germline CDR1 reads MNHNY; CDR2 reads SVGAGI (reference sequence). CDR3 DNA: TGTGCCAGCCTCCCTGAGGGGGCCCGGTCTAATCAGCCCCAGCATTTT. Its translation: CASLPEGARSNQPQHF.

The chain employs TRBV7-3 and TRBJ2-5, with 10 bases that match TRBD1. Trimming at V came to 5 bases and at J to 5 bases, leaving 11 bases not matched to a gene. In germline, CDR1 is SGHTA, CDR2 FQGTGA. There are 16 residues in the CDR3. The CDR3 is CASSPLRDRGWETQYF. CDR3 DNA: TGTGCCAGCAGCCCCCTCCGGGACAGGGGATGGGAGACCCAGTACTTC.

The rearrangement links TRBV30 to TRBJ1-5; D is unresolved. This CDR3 comprises 15 residues. V lost 0 bases and J 5 bases, leaving 14 bases between the germline ends. The germline V gene has CDR1 GTSNPN and CDR2 SVGIG (reference sequence). The CDR3 coding sequence is TGTGCCTGGAGTGTCCCGGGAAGACGGGATCAGCCCCAGCATTTT. Its protein is CAWSVPGRRDQPQHF. The full variable domain, in which reference TRBV30 and TRBJ1-5 provide the parts outside the CDR3, is SQTIHQWPATLVQPVGSPLSLECTVEGTSNPNLYWYRQAAGRGLQLLFYSVGIGQISSEVPQNLSASRPQDRQFILSSKKLLLSDSGFYLCAWSVPGRRDQPQHFGDGTRLSIL.

This chain connects TRBV19 to TRBJ1-2; 10 bases agree with TRBD1. Germline V gene lookup returns CDR1 LNHDA and CDR2 SQIVND (reference sequence). With V trimmed by 5 bases and J by 3 bases, 6 bases remained unmatched. The CDR3 runs 15 residues. The CDR3 coding sequence is TGTGCCAGTAGTTCTCCGGGACAGGGGTACTATGGCTACACCTTC. Translation gives CASSSPGQGYYGYTF.

The chain recombines TRBV5-4 with TRBJ2-7; 7 nucleotides align to TRBD1. J was trimmed by 5 bases and V by 4 bases; bases with no gene match: 9. The germline gives CDR1 SGHNT, CDR2 YYREEE (reference sequence). CDR3 length: 14 amino acids. The CDR3 here is CASSRTGDLHEQYF. The CDR3 bases are TGTGCCAGCAGCAGAACAGGGGACCTCCACGAGCAGTACTTC.